The 19 T cell receptor beta chains given below trace back to one sample, sequenced in a study of blood T cell repertoires in COVID-19. Data came from immunoSEQ multiplex PCR; TCRdb stores just in-frame clones and leaves some out. The sample consists of about 180,000 clones, roughly 78% of them appearing once. The specimen was peripheral blood. Receptor source: an older woman with COVID-19, enrolled during active disease.

The chain uses TRBV3-1 (or the pseudogene TRBV3-2) and TRBJ1-1, with TRBD1 matching 8 bases. Trimming cost V 3 bases and J 10 bases; bases outside gene matches: 10. CDR1 is LGHDT and CDR2 is YNNKEL in the germline V gene (reference sequence). This CDR3 comprises 14 residues. This CDR3 reads CASSHEGQAKVAFF. The CDR3 nucleotides read TGTGCCAGCAGCCACGAGGGACAGGCTAAGGTAGCTTTCTTT.

The rearrangement joins TRBV7-2 to TRBJ1-1; D is uncertain. The CDR3 length is 14 residues. The V end lost 1 base, the J end lost 4 bases, and 10 bases lay between the germline ends. Germline CDR1 SGHTA, CDR2 FQGNSA. This CDR3 reads CASSLETVRTEAFF. CDR3 in DNA: TGTGCCAGCAGCTTAGAAACGGTCCGCACTGAAGCTTTCTTT.

As DNA, the CDR3 is TGTGCCAGCAGTTTGCAGGGTCGGACTGAAGCTTTCTTT. Its translation is CASSLQGRTEAFF. The V call is TRBV27, the J call TRBJ1-1; tentative D call: TRBD1 (5 bases). Trimming cost V 3 bases and J 5 bases, with 10 bases left between them. The V gene's germline CDR1 is MNHEY and CDR2 SMNVEV (reference sequence). The CDR3 contains 13 residues.

This chain uses TRBV11-2 with TRBJ2-5; 8 bases are a match to TRBD1. The CDR3 has 15 amino acids. Germline lookup yields CDR1 SGHAT and CDR2 FQNNGV. Trimming at V came to 4 bases and at J to 2 bases, leaving 6 bases not matched to a gene. CDR3 residues: CASSSGTGPQETQYF. The CDR3 DNA reads TGTGCCAGCAGCTCCGGGACAGGACCTCAAGAGACCCAGTACTTC.

This clone was observed a few times. This rearrangement joins TRBV28 to TRBJ2-7, with 9 bases that match TRBD2. With 5 bases clipped from V and 3 bases from J, the junction kept 5 bases outside the gene matches. The CDR3 is 14 residues long. Germline V gene sequence: CDR1 MDHEN, CDR2 SYDVKM. The CDR3, as DNA: TGTGCCAGCAGTGAGACTAGCGGCCTCTACGAGCAGTACTTC. Residues: CASSETSGLYEQYF. Full variable domain (rest looked up from reference TRBV28 and TRBJ2-7): DVKVTQSSRYLVKRTGEKVFLECVQDMDHENMFWYRQDPGLGLRLIYFSYDVKMKEKGDIPEGYSVSREKKERFSLILESASTNQTSMYLCASSETSGLYEQYFGPGTRLTVT.

This clone was detected only a few times. This sequence joins TRBV5-1 and TRBJ1-1, with D possibly matching TRBD1 (5 bases). The germline V gene encodes CDR1 SGHRS and CDR2 YFSETQ. This CDR3 contains 12 residues. Trimming pared 0 bases from V and 13 bases from J, leaving 13 bases between. CDR3 in amino acids: CASSLAGGQVFF. DNA of the CDR3: TGCGCCAGCAGCTTGGCGGGGGGTCAGGTTTTCTTT.

The chain has TRBV18 and TRBJ2-6, with D unresolved. This CDR3 is 14 amino acids long. Germline assignment: CDR1 KGHSH and CDR2 LQKENI. Trimming left V 5 bases short and J 1 base short, with 6 bases between. Here the CDR3 reads CASSTQSGANVLTF. In DNA form, the CDR3 reads TGTGCCAGCTCAACGCAGTCTGGGGCCAACGTCCTGACTTTC.

The CDR3 reads CASSGANEKLFF. CDR3 coding DNA: TGTGCCAGTTCCGGAGCTAATGAAAAACTGTTTTTT. The J gene is TRBJ1-4, the V gene TRBV6-5; D ambiguous. Germline loops: CDR1 MNHEY, CDR2 SVGAGI. The CDR3 sequence is 12 residues long. The ends were cut back, 9 bases at V and 3 bases at J, with 8 bases in the middle.

As concerns this clone: The germline gene is not matched at one end of the junction; a read error may be the cause. The rearrangement joins TRBV24-1 to TRBJ1-2; 12 bases map to TRBD1. The CDR3 is 13 residues long. CDR1 is KGHDR, CDR2 SFDVKD, per germline. The CDR3 DNA reads TGTGCCACCGGGGGGACAGGGGGCTATGGCTGCACCTTC. Translating gives CATGGTGGYGCTF.

The chain recombines TRBV28 with TRBJ1-2; TRBD1 matches at 10 bases. CDR3 size: 16 residues. The trim removed 5 bases at V and 3 bases at J, leaving 9 bases unmatched. Per the germline V gene, CDR1 is MDHEN and CDR2 is SYDVKM. CDR3 sequence (DNA): TGTGCCAGCAGTCCCTCCGGGACAGGGGTCTACTATGGCTACACCTTC. Residues: CASSPSGTGVYYGYTF.

This clone was picked up one time. V is TRBV19 and J is TRBJ2-7; 8 bases are shared with TRBD1. V was pared by 6 bases and J by 4 bases, with 11 bases of the junction left unmatched. Germline CDR1 is LNHDA and CDR2 is SQIVND (reference sequence). This CDR3 spans 15 amino acids. The CDR3 nucleotides read TGTGCCAGTAGCAAATACGGGACAGGCTATTACGAGCAGTACGTC. Translation: CASSKYGTGYYEQYV.

The chain is built from TRBV6-5 and TRBJ1-1, with TRBD1 matching 11 bases. J lost 11 bases, V lost 5 bases, and 7 bases had no gene match. This CDR3 is built from 13 residues. From germline, CDR1 is MNHEY and CDR2 SVGAGI. The CDR3 is CASSPGTGGEAFF. CDR3 bases: TGTGCCAGCAGTCCCGGGACAGGGGGAGAGGCTTTCTTT.

Remarks on this clone: At one end, the junction sequence differs from germline, possibly due to a read error. The chain couples TRBV9 to TRBJ2-7; 8 bases align to TRBD2. The germline CDR1 and CDR2 sequences are SGDLS and YYNGEE. CDR3 length: 14 residues. In DNA form, the CDR3 reads TGTGCCAGCACCGTAGGAGCGGGAGTGGGCGAGCAGTACTTC. Translating it yields CASTVGAGVGEQYF.

The CDR3 DNA sequence: TGTGCCATCAGTGCCTCAATAGCCGACAGGGGGGAACTGGCTGAAGCTTTCTTT. It yields the protein CAISASIADRGELAEAFF. The genes are TRBV10-3 and TRBJ1-1; TRBD1 agrees at 9 bases. Germline CDR1 and CDR2: ENHRY and SYGVKD. The length of the CDR3 is 18 residues. With V trimmed by 4 bases and J by 6 bases, 18 bases remained unmatched.

The chain is built from TRBV28 and TRBJ1-6; TRBD1 matches at 10 bases. This CDR3 has 13 amino acids. Looked up from germline, CDR1 is MDHEN and CDR2 is SYDVKM. V gave up 7 bases and J gave up 8 bases; unmatched junction bases: 2. The CDR3 sequence: CASMGTGDSPLHF. CDR3 DNA sequence: TGTGCCAGCATGGGGACAGGGGATTCACCCCTCCACTTT.

The chain uses TRBV7-9 and TRBJ2-1; 9 positions agree with TRBD1. The V segment lost 6 bases and the J segment 4 bases; nucleotides outside the gene matches: 10. The CDR3 runs to 16 residues. Germline V gene data show CDR1 as SEHNR and CDR2 as FQNEAQ (reference sequence). The CDR3 loop reads CASRTNRGREYNEQFF. The CDR3 DNA follows: TGTGCCAGCAGAACCAACAGGGGGCGTGAATACAATGAGCAGTTCTTC.

This sequence joins TRBV3-1 (or the pseudogene TRBV3-2) and TRBJ2-1; 10 bases map to TRBD2. CDR3 length: 15 amino acids. V gave up 2 bases and J gave up 4 bases; unmatched junction bases: 2. CDR1 is LGHDT and CDR2 is YNNKEL in the germline V gene (reference sequence). CDR3 sequence reads: CASSQIAGGYNEQFF. CDR3 bases: TGTGCCAGCAGCCAAATAGCGGGGGGATACAATGAGCAGTTCTTC.

This chain connects TRBV6-1 to TRBJ1-3, with unresolved D. The CDR3 sequence is 16 residues long. Trimming took off 3 bases at V and 0 bases at J, with 12 bases between the two ends. Germline V lookup: CDR1 MNHNS, CDR2 SASEGT. The CDR3 sequence is CASSDIPGNSGNTIYF. Here the CDR3 DNA reads TGTGCCAGCAGTGATATTCCGGGAAACTCTGGAAACACCATATATTTT.

In this sample, this clone turned up once. The chain couples TRBV3-1 (or the pseudogene TRBV3-2) to TRBJ1-2; 11 bases map to TRBD1. Germline CDR1 and CDR2: LGHDT and YNNKEL (reference sequence). This CDR3 is 17 amino acids long. V was clipped by 2 bases and J by 5 bases; unmatched bases: 10. CDR3 residues: CASSQRVGQGARYGYTF. DNA of the CDR3: TGTGCCAGCAGCCAAAGGGTCGGACAGGGGGCGCGATATGGCTACACCTTC.